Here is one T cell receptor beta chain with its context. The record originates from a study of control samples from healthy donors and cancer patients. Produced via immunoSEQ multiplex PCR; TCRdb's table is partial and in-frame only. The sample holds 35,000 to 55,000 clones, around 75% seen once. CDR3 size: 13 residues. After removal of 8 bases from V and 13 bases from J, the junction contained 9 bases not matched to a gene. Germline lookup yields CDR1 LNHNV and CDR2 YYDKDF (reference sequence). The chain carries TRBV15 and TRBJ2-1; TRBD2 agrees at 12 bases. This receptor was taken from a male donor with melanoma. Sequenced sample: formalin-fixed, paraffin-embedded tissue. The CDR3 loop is CATRGLAGNYQFF. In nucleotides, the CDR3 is TGTGCCACCCGTGGACTAGCGGGAAACTACCAGTTCTTC.